This is a list of T cell receptor beta chains from one sample in a study of cytomegalovirus exposure and HLA in healthy donors. The table came from immunoSEQ multiplex PCR; TCRdb's copy has only in-frame clones and leaves some out. The sample yields more than 35,000 clones, 53% seen once. Sequenced input: PBMCs. These receptors were obtained from a middle-aged woman in good health and CMV-seropositive. Both conserved end residues are part of each CDR3. A D gene is named only where the DNA matches it firmly. For some rows the clone size is stated as once, few or many, or as a class when expanded; others skip it.

J,size,V,D,CDR3,DNA
TRBJ1-6,-,TRBV7-9,-,CASSLDSNNSPLHF,TGTGCCAGCAGCTTGGACAGCAATAATTCACCCCTCCACTTT
TRBJ1-6,-,TRBV30,TRBD1,CAWSVLTGGGSPLHF,TGTGCCTGGAGTGTACTGACAGGGGGGGGCTCACCCCTCCACTTT
TRBJ2-5,-,TRBV2,TRBD2,CASSKGTSAETQYF,TGTGCCAGCAGTAAAGGGACTAGCGCAGAGACCCAGTACTTC
TRBJ2-7,-,TRBV29-1,TRBD1,CSVGTGGSYEQYF,TGCAGCGTTGGAACAGGGGGCAGCTACGAGCAGTACTTC
TRBJ1-2,-,TRBV7-8,-,CASSFSGAYGYTF,TGTGCCAGCAGCTTCTCAGGGGCGTATGGCTACACCTTC
TRBJ2-1,-,TRBV11-3,TRBD2,CASSNSGGEKFF,TGTGCCAGCAGCAATAGCGGGGGGGAAAAGTTCTTC
TRBJ1-2,-,TRBV5-1,TRBD1,CASSSDRVGGYTF,TGCGCCAGCAGCTCCGACAGGGTCGGTGGCTACACCTTC
TRBJ2-7,-,TRBV18,TRBD1,CASSPRDRGYEQYF,TGTGCCAGCTCACCAAGAGACAGGGGTTACGAGCAGTACTTC
TRBJ2-7,few,TRBV7-6,-,CASSPQYYSYEQYF,TGTGCCAGCAGCCCCCAATACTACTCCTACGAGCAGTACTTC
TRBJ1-1,few,TRBV4-1,-,CASSQEGGGGTEAFF,TGCGCCAGCAGCCAAGAGGGGGGGGGCGGAACTGAAGCTTTCTTT
TRBJ2-5,-,TRBV5-1,-,CASSSARIGETQYF,TGCGCCAGCAGCTCTGCGCGCATCGGAGAGACCCAGTACTTC
TRBJ2-1,-,TRBV7-8,TRBD2,CASSLQRTSNEQFF,TGTGCCAGCAGCTTACAGAGGACTAGCAATGAGCAGTTCTTC
TRBJ2-7,-,TRBV7-2,TRBD2,CASSTLAGESYEQYF,TGTGCCAGCAGCACCTTAGCGGGGGAGTCCTACGAGCAGTACTTC
TRBJ1-6,few,TRBV18,-,CASSAGDYNSPLHF,TGTGCCAGCTCAGCAGGGGATTATAATTCACCCCTCCACTTT
TRBJ1-1,few,TRBV6-6,-,CASSSQANTEAFF,TGTGCCAGCAGCAGCCAGGCGAACACTGAAGCTTTCTTT
TRBJ1-1,once,TRBV6-1,TRBD1,CASSEWDRGTEAFF,TGTGCCAGCAGTGAATGGGACAGGGGCACTGAAGCTTTCTTT
TRBJ2-3,few,TRBV5-4,TRBD2,CASSLSSGGFSTDTQYF,TGTGCCAGCAGTCTCTCTAGCGGGGGATTTAGCACAGATACGCAGTATTTT
TRBJ2-2,-,TRBV10-3,TRBD2,CAISQGLAGVAGELFF,TGTGCCATCAGTCAGGGACTAGCGGGGGTCGCCGGGGAGCTGTTTTTT
TRBJ2-2,-,TRBV5-4,-,CASSRQETGELFF,TGTGCCAGCAGCAGGCAGGAAACCGGGGAGCTGTTTTTT
TRBJ1-6,-,TRBV5-3,TRBD1,CARSLAVCGQGDSYNSPLHF,TGTGCCAGAAGCTTGGCCGTGTGTGGACAGGGAGACTCCTATAATTCACCCCTCCACTTT
TRBJ1-2,-,TRBV6-5,-,CASSGRNGYTF,TGTGCTTCCTCAGGGAGGAATGGCTACACCTTC
TRBJ2-7,few,TRBV18,-,CASSPQQTSPEQYF,TGTGCCAGCTCACCCCAACAGACAAGTCCCGAGCAGTACTTC
TRBJ1-6,-,TRBV28,-,CASSETAGANSPLHF,TGTGCCAGCAGTGAGACAGCTGGGGCTAATTCACCCCTCCACTTT
TRBJ1-1,-,TRBV4-1,-,CASSRAGEGNTEAFF,TGCGCCAGCAGCCGCGCCGGAGAAGGGAACACTGAAGCTTTCTTT
TRBJ2-2,-,TRBV5-1,-,CASSSSGTGELFF,TGCGCCAGCAGCTCTAGTGGAACCGGGGAGCTGTTTTTT
TRBJ2-1,-,TRBV7-8,TRBD2,CASSPPREVEQFF,TGTGCCAGCAGCCCGCCCCGGGAGGTTGAGCAGTTCTTC
TRBJ1-1,-,TRBV5-6,TRBD1,CASIRQGAKMNTEAFF,TGTGCCAGCATTAGACAGGGGGCTAAGATGAACACTGAAGCTTTCTTT
TRBJ2-2,medium-sized,TRBV6-5,-,CASSYGGQPNTGELFF,TGTGCCAGCAGTTACGGTGGACAACCGAACACCGGGGAGCTGTTTTTT
TRBJ1-5,few,TRBV2,-,CASSVGQGQVQPQHF,TGTGCCAGCAGTGTTGGGCAGGGTCAAGTGCAGCCCCAGCATTTT
TRBJ1-2,-,TRBV19,TRBD1,CASSLDRERGYTF,TGTGCCAGTAGCCTGGACAGGGAAAGAGGCTACACCTTC
TRBJ2-5,-,TRBV5-4,TRBD1,CASSLKGAETQYF,TGTGCCAGCAGCTTGAAGGGGGCAGAGACCCAGTACTTC
TRBJ1-5,few,TRBV11-3,TRBD1,CASSFSGHRDRACQPQHF,TGTGCCAGCAGCTTTAGCGGGCACCGGGACAGGGCTTGTCAGCCCCAGCATTTT
TRBJ1-1,-,TRBV29-1,-,CSVGREPNTEAFF,TGCAGCGTTGGCAGGGAACCTAACACTGAAGCTTTCTTT
TRBJ2-3,-,TRBV5-4,TRBD2,CASSLGGTISVDTQYF,TGTGCCAGCAGCTTGGGGGGGACTATATCCGTAGATACGCAGTATTTT
TRBJ1-3,-,TRBV7-2,TRBD1,CASSPLADRGGNTIYF,TGTGCCAGCAGCCCCCTGGCTGACAGGGGAGGAAACACCATATATTTT
TRBJ2-7,-,TRBV5-1,-,CASSLEDLGNEQYF,TGCGCCAGCAGCTTGGAGGACTTAGGTAACGAGCAGTACTTC
TRBJ2-1,medium-sized,TRBV5-5,TRBD2,CASSLLAGSNNEQFF,TGTGCCAGCAGCTTACTAGCGGGCTCTAACAATGAGCAGTTCTTC
TRBJ1-2,few,TRBV6-5,TRBD1,CASRRTGLIYGYTF,TGTGCCAGCAGGCGGACAGGGTTGATTTATGGCTACACCTTC
TRBJ1-1,-,TRBV6-5,-,CASSYEWTSEAFF,TGTGCCAGCAGTTACGAATGGACATCTGAAGCTTTCTTT
TRBJ1-6,-,TRBV6-1,TRBD1,CASSERGPNNSPLHF,TGTGCCAGCAGTGAAAGGGGGCCCAATAATTCACCCCTCCACTTT
TRBJ2-1,-,TRBV11-3,TRBD2,CASSPPASGASYNEQFF,TGTGCCAGCAGCCCCCCAGCTAGCGGGGCCTCCTACAATGAGCAGTTCTTC
TRBJ2-2,few,TRBV7-3,TRBD2,CASSPSPGLAGGRQSNTGELFF,TGTGCCAGCAGCCCAAGTCCGGGACTAGCGGGGGGGCGTCAATCCAACACCGGGGAGCTGTTTTTT
TRBJ2-7,-,TRBV4-2,-,CASSQPRGNSLGEQYF,TGTGCCAGCAGCCAGCCTAGAGGGAACAGCTTGGGGGAGCAGTACTTC
TRBJ2-7,-,TRBV29-1,-,CSVGQSYEQYF,TGCAGCGTTGGACAGTCCTACGAGCAGTACTTC
TRBJ2-7,-,TRBV19,-,CATSTYYEQYF,TGTGCCACCTCAACATACTACGAGCAGTACTTC
TRBJ1-2,-,TRBV6-5,-,CASSYGRAFDYGYTF,TGTGCCAGCAGTTACGGCAGGGCCTTCGACTATGGCTACACCTTC
TRBJ2-7,-,TRBV7-3,-,CASSQGTTYEQYF,TGTGCCAGCAGTCAGGGGACCACCTACGAGCAGTACTTC
TRBJ1-1,few,TRBV29-1,-,CSVVPRGRTEAFF,TGCAGCGTTGTCCCTCGTGGGAGGACTGAAGCTTTCTTT
TRBJ2-3,-,TRBV9,TRBD2,CASSVGGRTDTQYF,TGTGCCAGCAGCGTGGGAGGGAGGACAGATACGCAGTATTTT
TRBJ1-3,-,TRBV14,-,CASSAYQQGNSGNTNF,TGTGCCAGCAGCGCGTACCAACAGGGTAACTCTGGAAACACGAATTTT
TRBJ2-1,-,TRBV4-1,TRBD2,CASSLGLARGAYNEQFF,TGCGCCAGCAGCCTCGGACTAGCCCGAGGGGCCTACAATGAGCAGTTCTTC
TRBJ2-1,few,TRBV6-4,TRBD1,CASSDSGTGEYNEQFF,TGTGCCAGCAGTGACTCAGGGACAGGGGAGTACAATGAGCAGTTCTTC
TRBJ2-3,-,TRBV10-2,TRBD1,CASRVLTGGTDTQYF,TGCGCCAGCCGAGTCCTCACAGGGGGGACAGATACGCAGTATTTT
TRBJ1-1,-,TRBV18,-,CASSPRGNTEAFF,TGTGCCAGCTCACCGCGGGGGAACACTGAAGCTTTCTTT